This TCR beta chain came from a study of Ad26.COV2.S vaccination and SARS-CoV-2 variants. For the study at large: Donor had been placed in the Ad26.COV2.S arm of the COV1001 trial. Ad26.COV2.S shots went into the muscle once or twice, 56 days apart.

This CDR3 comprises 15 residues. Trimming shortened V by 5 bases and J by 3 bases, and 15 bases separated the two germline ends. Germline assignment: CDR1 SEHNR and CDR2 FQNEAQ (reference sequence). The study, taken as a whole, reports: Those who received vaccine or placebo ended up with similar non-spike TCR breadth.

Clones were sequenced by immunoSEQ multiplex PCR, and TCRdb holds only the in-frame ones, with some missing. Of 300,000 to 400,000 clones detected, around 87% appear once; the ten largest clones hold 3.4%. As to treatment: around 19 received Ad26.COV2.S at low or high dose, single or two shots; about 5 received placebo; per-sample allocation not given. Sampling took place 63 days after the first vaccine or placebo injection. Its platform was an Ad26 vector, and its expressed antigen was Wuhan-strain SARS-CoV-2 spike. Points on this clone: Its target is unknown. The sample has other DNA sequences that encode this CDR3 too.

The V call is TRBV7-9, the J call TRBJ2-3; weak D call: TRBD2 (6 bases). The sample was peripheral blood, taken in a trial of Ad26.COV2.S vaccine versus placebo. The sequence was collected from a person aged 18-60 years who received the Ad26.COV2.S COVID-19 vaccine or a placebo. The DNA of the CDR3 is TGTGCCAGCAGCCCACCGGGGAGCGGGACAGATACGCAGTATTTT. Protein: CASSPPGSGTDTQYF.